This T cell receptor (beta chain) was sequenced for a study of blood T cell repertoires in COVID-19. Turning to the study itself: The United States, Italy and Spain were the sources of the acute and convalescent COVID-19 samples. Sources were T cells, B-cell-depleted T cells, or PBMCs; the material itself was cDNA or gDNA.

This table comes from immunoSEQ multiplex PCR, and its TCRdb copy is limited to in-frame clones, with some not included. In the table there are around 23,000 clones, roughly 89% of which are singletons. The V end was cut by 6 bases, the J end by 2 bases, with 19 bases between. The CDR3 runs 16 residues. Germline V gene lookup returns CDR1 SGHVS and CDR2 FQNEAQ. This clone has just a few counts. This TCR derives from a human donor in a cohort sampled during active COVID-19. The chain is built from TRBV7-8 and TRBJ2-5, with D maybe TRBD1 (5 bases). Source material: peripheral blood. The CDR3 DNA reads TGTGCCAGCAGAACCCCCAATGACAGAAAGCAAGAGACCCAGTACTTC. The encoded protein is CASRTPNDRKQETQYF.